This record looks at one TCR beta chain sequence and its context. The data belong to a study of blood T cell repertoires in COVID-19. In the study overall: Sources were T cells, B-cell-depleted T cells, or PBMCs; the material itself was cDNA or gDNA.

TCRdb's table, derived via immunoSEQ multiplex PCR, lists solely in-frame clones and lacks some. The profile shows about 70,000 clones, over 75% of them singletons. Germline V gene data show CDR1 as MNHEY and CDR2 as SMNVEV (reference sequence). This CDR3 contains 15 residues. The ends lost 6 bases at V and 4 bases at J; junction bases unmatched: 7. Source material: peripheral blood. V usage is TRBV27 and J usage is TRBJ1-5, with 9 bases that match TRBD1. The TCR comes from a woman older than 75 with active or convalescent COVID-19. CDR3 bases: TGTGCCAGCAGCAGACAGGGGGACCGTAATCAGCCCCAGCATTTT. It yields the protein CASSRQGDRNQPQHF.